The text below deals with one TCR beta chain. No antigen is known for it. The sample is drawn from a study of cytomegalovirus exposure and HLA in healthy donors. At collection, donors were nominally healthy, but unrecorded immune exposures were probable. PCR amplification relied on 60 Vbeta primers (plus 13 Jbeta primers). Here immunoSEQ multiplex PCR was the method, and the copy in TCRdb shows in-frame clones only, minus some. The profile shows over 200,000 clones, about 84% of them singletons. Study observations and caveats: The number of N-insertions in an Asian-associated ancestry cluster was reportedly below the roughly 670-donor mean in a later analysis.

CDR1 and CDR2 (germline): GTSNPN, SVGIG (reference sequence). Trimming stripped 8 bases from V and 2 bases from J, with 13 bases between. The CDR3 length is 12 residues. The clonotype was recovered from a human donor in good health. The V and J genes are TRBV30 and TRBJ2-7, with D possibly TRBD1 on 6 matching bases. The sequencing input was PBMCs. The CDR3 DNA is TGTGCCCGACAGGAATCGGCCTACGAGCAGTACTTC. This gives the protein CARQESAYEQYF.